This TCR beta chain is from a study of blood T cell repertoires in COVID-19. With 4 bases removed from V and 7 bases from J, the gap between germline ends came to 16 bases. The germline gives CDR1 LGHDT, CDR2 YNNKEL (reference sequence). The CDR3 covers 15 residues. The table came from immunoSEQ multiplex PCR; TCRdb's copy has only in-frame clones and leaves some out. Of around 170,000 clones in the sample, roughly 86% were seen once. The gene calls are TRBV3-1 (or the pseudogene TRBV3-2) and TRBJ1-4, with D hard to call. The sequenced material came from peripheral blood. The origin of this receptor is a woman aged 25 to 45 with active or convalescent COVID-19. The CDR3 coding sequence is TGTGCCAGCAGCCTAGAGACGGGAGGAGGTGAAAAACTGTTTTTT. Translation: CASSLETGGGEKLFF.